The next 23 T cell receptor beta chains were all read from a single sample in a study of shared clonotypes between healthy human individuals. TCRdb's table, derived via immunoSEQ multiplex PCR, lists solely in-frame clones and lacks some. The sample lists around 580,000 clones; about 98% were seen once. Terminally differentiated effector memory CD45RA+ cells were excluded from the naive CD8 cells, which were CD45RO-negative and positively selected for CCR7. Sequences were obtained from naive CD8+ T cells sorted from blood. Receptors were obtained from a man aged 25 to 45 in good health.

This rearrangement joins TRBV5-1 to TRBJ2-1, with a weak D call TRBD1 (5 bases). The CDR3 is made up of 14 amino acids. Trimming removed 0 bases at V and 6 bases at J, with 10 bases between. Germline V gene lookup returns CDR1 SGHRS and CDR2 YFSETQ. The CDR3 sequence: CASSLGSRGNEQFF. The CDR3 nucleotides read TGCGCCAGCAGCTTGGGATCAAGGGGCAATGAGCAGTTCTTC.

The chain couples TRBV30 to TRBJ2-1, with D tentatively TRBD2 (5 bases). CDR1 and CDR2 from the germline V gene are GTSNPN and SVGIG (reference sequence). Trimming removed 4 bases at V and 4 bases at J, with 14 bases between. The CDR3 is 14 amino acids. CDR3 bases: TGTGCCTGGAACGAGGGAATGGGATACAATGAGCAGTTCTTC. It encodes CAWNEGMGYNEQFF.

This chain links TRBV6-1 with TRBJ2-7; TRBD1 agrees at 7 bases. V lost 4 bases and J lost 7; bases outside the gene matches: 7. The CDR3 is 13 residues long. Per the germline V gene, CDR1 is MNHNS and CDR2 is SASEGT. As DNA, the CDR3 is TGTGCCAGCAGTGGGGACAGCCTGCGGGAGCAGTACTTC. Its translation is CASSGDSLREQYF.

The chain has TRBV4-2 and TRBJ2-1; 10 bases line up with TRBD1. The CDR3 runs 15 residues. Trimming removed 6 bases from V and 8 bases from J; junction bases left unmatched: 10. Germline V lookup: CDR1 LGHNA, CDR2 YNFKEQ. The CDR3 nucleotides read TGTGCCAGCAGACTAGGACAGGGGGTAGTCGATGAGCAGTTCTTC. Its protein is CASRLGQGVVDEQFF.

The J gene is TRBJ2-1, the V gene TRBV27; D call uncertain. The CDR3 has 14 amino acids. V was shortened by 5 bases and J by 3 bases, with 11 bases between the two germline ends. Germline loops: CDR1 MNHEY, CDR2 SMNVEV (reference sequence). Written as DNA, the CDR3 is TGTGCCAGCAGTCCTAACTCCAACTACAATGAGCAGTTCTTC. Protein sequence: CASSPNSNYNEQFF.

The CDR3 DNA is TGCAGCGTTGAATGGGTACAGGCCTCTGGGGCCAACGTCCTGACTTTC. This gives the protein CSVEWVQASGANVLTF. The chain carries TRBV29-1 and TRBJ2-6; D possibly corresponds to TRBD1 (5 bases). V shed 2 bases and J shed 0 bases, with 11 bases lying between them. Germline V lookup: CDR1 SQVTM, CDR2 ANQGSEA. CDR3 length equals 16 residues.

This CDR3 reads CASSLGGPGTQYF. In nucleotides, the CDR3 is TGTGCCAGCAGCTTAGGGGGTCCGGGTACGCAGTATTTT. The chain couples TRBV13 to TRBJ2-3; no definite D call. CDR3 length: 13 amino acids. The V end was cut by 0 bases, the J end by 8 bases, with 9 bases between. The germline gives CDR1 PRHDT, CDR2 FYEKMQ (reference sequence).

This clone has just one count. The V gene is TRBV27, the J gene TRBJ2-7; unclear D gene. The length of the CDR3 is 13 residues. CDR1 and CDR2 from the germline V gene are MNHEY and SMNVEV (reference sequence). V was pared by 6 bases and J by 3 bases, with 12 bases between. The CDR3 bases are TGTGCCAGCAGCCCGACGGGTTACTACGAGCAGTACTTC. Amino acid sequence: CASSPTGYYEQYF.

This sequence joins TRBV7-9 and TRBJ1-2; the D gene is possibly TRBD1 (6 bases). Germline CDR1 and CDR2: SEHNR and FQNEAQ (reference sequence). CDR3 length equals 17 residues. V was trimmed by 6 bases and J by 1 base, leaving 21 bases between them. The DNA for the CDR3 is TGTGCCAGCAGACAACTAATCACAGGGAGGGATAACTATGGCTACACCTTC. Residues: CASRQLITGRDNYGYTF.

J is TRBJ2-5 and V is TRBV2, with D possibly matching TRBD1 (6 bases). The CDR3 sequence is 15 residues long. Trimming pared 5 bases from V and 3 bases from J, leaving 16 bases between. The germline gives CDR1 SNHLY, CDR2 FYNNEI. The CDR3 bases are TGTGCCAGCAGTTCTCGTCGGACAGTTGAAGAGACCCAGTACTTC. It specifies CASSSRRTVEETQYF.

The chain has TRBV7-8 and TRBJ2-7; no firm D call. The CDR3 consists of 13 residues. Germline loops: CDR1 SGHVS, CDR2 FQNEAQ. The V gene lost 1 base and the J gene lost 4 bases, with 8 bases spanning the gap. CDR3 residues: CASSLDPGYEQYF. Here the CDR3 DNA reads TGTGCCAGCAGCTTAGACCCGGGTTACGAGCAGTACTTC.

This clone was recorded only once. V is TRBV7-2 and J is TRBJ1-1; maybe TRBD1 (5 bases). V was cut by 4 bases and J by 1 base, with 19 bases left in between. CDR3 length equals 17 residues. Looked up from germline, CDR1 is SGHTA and CDR2 is FQGNSA. The CDR3: CASSYTQPGLKNTEAFF. The CDR3 nucleotides are TGTGCCAGCAGCTACACACAACCGGGGCTTAAGAACACTGAAGCTTTCTTT. Variable domain in full (rest from reference TRBV7-2 and TRBJ1-1): GAGVSQSPSNKVTEKGKDVELRCDPISGHTALYWYRQSLGQGLEFLIYFQGNSAPDKSGLPSDRFSAERTGGSVSTLTIQRTQQEDSAVYLCASSYTQPGLKNTEAFFGQGTRLTVV.

CDR3 nucleotides: TGCGCCAGCAGTGATCAGGACGGTGAAAAACTGTTTTTT. Its protein product is CASSDQDGEKLFF. The chain links TRBV10-2 to TRBJ1-4; no firm D call. Trimming shortened V by 3 bases and J by 7 bases, and 9 bases separated the two germline ends. Germline lookup yields CDR1 WSHSY and CDR2 SAAADI. This CDR3 contains 13 residues.

This chain joins TRBV27 and TRBJ2-1; D is possibly TRBD1 or TRBD2 (6 bases each). Trimming left V 1 base short and J 5 bases short, with 18 bases between. This CDR3 is built from 17 residues. CDR1 is MNHEY and CDR2 is SMNVEV in the germline V gene (reference sequence). The CDR3 loop is CASSLWRGDPGDNEQFF. DNA of the CDR3: TGTGCCAGCAGTTTATGGAGGGGAGATCCAGGGGACAATGAGCAGTTCTTC.

This sequence joins TRBV7-9 and TRBJ2-5; D tentatively fits TRBD1 or TRBD2 (5 bases each). CDR3 size: 15 residues. The germline V gene has CDR1 SEHNR and CDR2 FQNEAQ (reference sequence). Trimming pared 6 bases from V and 0 bases from J, leaving 14 bases between. CDR3 nucleotide sequence: TGTGCCAGCAGACGCGAGAGGGGTTACCAAGAGACCCAGTACTTC. This encodes CASRRERGYQETQYF.

The chain combines TRBV5-4 with TRBJ2-2; no clear D. The CDR3 spans 14 residues. Germline values: CDR1 SGHNT, CDR2 YYREEE (reference sequence). Trimming removed 0 bases at V and 3 bases at J, with 6 bases between. The DNA for the CDR3 is TGTGCCAGCAGCTTGGTGTGGGACACCGGGGAGCTGTTTTTT. It yields the protein CASSLVWDTGELFF.

The chain is built from TRBV11-2 and TRBJ2-2; D is undetermined. The germline V gene encodes CDR1 SGHAT and CDR2 FQNNGV. The ends were cut back, 1 base at V and 9 bases at J, with 6 bases in the middle. This CDR3 has 12 amino acids. CDR3 DNA sequence: TGTGCCAGCAGCTTAGTGTGGAGGGAGCTGTTTTTT. It encodes CASSLVWRELFF.

This chain uses TRBV4-1 with TRBJ2-1; 7 bases are a match to TRBD2. Germline trimming cut 8 bases from V and 3 bases from J; bases unmatched to any gene: 10. Germline V CDR1 and CDR2: MGHRA, YSYEKL. The CDR3 consists of 15 residues. CDR3 region: CASSVAGDHYNEQFF. DNA for the CDR3: TGCGCCAGCTCCGTGGCGGGAGATCACTACAATGAGCAGTTCTTC.

The chain couples TRBV7-8 to TRBJ2-7, with 7 bases fitting TRBD1. CDR3 length: 13 residues. J gave up 3 bases and V 3 bases, and 2 bases lay outside the gene matches. Germline lookup yields CDR1 SGHVS and CDR2 FQNEAQ. The CDR3 DNA reads as TGTGCCAGCAGCTTTGACAGGGACTACGAGCAGTACTTC. Translated, it gives CASSFDRDYEQYF. The full variable domain, in which reference TRBV7-8 and TRBJ2-7 provide the parts outside the CDR3, is GAGVSQSPRYKVAKRGQDVALRCDPISGHVSLFWYQQALGQGPEFLTYFQNEAQLDKSGLPSDRFFAERPEGSVSTLKIQRTQQEDSAVYLCASSFDRDYEQYFGPGTRLTVT.

The CDR3: CASRPSPGTSNTGELFF. For the CDR3, the DNA is TGTGCCAGCAGGCCATCCCCCGGGACTAGTAATACCGGGGAGCTGTTTTTT. The rearrangement links TRBV27 to TRBJ2-2; 8 bases map to TRBD2. The V segment lost 6 bases and the J segment 5 bases; nucleotides outside the gene matches: 14. The CDR3 length is 17 residues. Germline V lookup: CDR1 MNHEY, CDR2 SMNVEV (reference sequence).

V usage is TRBV11-2 and J usage is TRBJ2-4; TRBD2 matches at 10 bases. The CDR3 sequence is 15 residues long. Trimming took 3 bases from V and 7 from J; bases not matched to a gene: 6. CDR1 is SGHAT and CDR2 is FQNNGV in the germline V gene. The CDR3 sequence: CASSFPGLAMNIQYF. In DNA, the CDR3 is TGTGCCAGCAGCTTTCCGGGACTAGCGATGAACATTCAGTACTTC.

CDR3: CASSLIGRAAGYTF. The CDR3 DNA is TGTGCCAGCAGCCTGATAGGAAGGGCTGCTGGCTACACCTTC. The rearrangement joins TRBV7-8 to TRBJ1-2; unclear D gene. CDR1 SGHVS and CDR2 FQNEAQ come from the germline V gene. This CDR3 is built from 14 residues. Trimming stripped 5 bases from V and 7 bases from J, with 17 bases between.

The chain uses TRBV11-2 and TRBJ2-7; a possible D gene is TRBD2 (5 bases). The CDR3 spans 14 residues. The V gene's germline CDR1 is SGHAT and CDR2 FQNNGV. Trimming took 5 bases from V and 0 from J, leaving 11 bases between them. The CDR3 region is CASSPSRGSYEQYF. CDR3 nucleotides: TGTGCCAGCAGCCCCTCACGGGGCTCCTACGAGCAGTACTTC.